These T cell receptor beta chains were read from a single sample in a study of cytomegalovirus exposure and HLA in healthy donors. Assay: immunoSEQ multiplex PCR; the TCRdb copy retains only in-frame clones and omits some. The sample contains about 120,000 clones, 80% to 85% of which appear only once. Sequences were obtained from PBMCs. Every receptor here comes from a woman aged 25 to 39 in good health and CMV-seronegative. Each CDR3 is given with its conserved first and last residue. D genes are given only for firm matches. Rows give clone size only sometimes, using once, few, many, or a class for an expanded clone.

D: NA
size: NA
V: TRBV10-1
length: 15
J: TRBJ2-2
DNA: TGCGCCAGCAGTAAAGACAGCGCGAACACCGGGGAGCTGTTTTTT
CDR3: CASSKDSANTGELFF

D: NA
size: NA
V: TRBV25-1
length: 16
J: TRBJ2-5
DNA: TGTGCCAGCAGTGAAGGGCTACAATCGGAGGGAGAGACCCAGTACTTC
CDR3: CASSEGLQSEGETQYF

D: NA
size: NA
V: TRBV7-9
length: 14
J: TRBJ1-5
DNA: TGTGCCAGCAGCTTAAGAGGGTCCAATCAGCCCCAGCATTTT
CDR3: CASSLRGSNQPQHF

D: NA
size: NA
V: TRBV5-4
length: 19
J: TRBJ2-1
DNA: TGTGCCAGCAGGGAGAGTGGGGAGGTCCCGGTTAGCTCCTACAATGAGCAGTTCTTC
CDR3: CASRESGEVPVSSYNEQFF

D: NA
size: NA
V: TRBV18
length: 16
J: TRBJ2-2
DNA: TGTGCCAGCTCAGGGTGGAGGGACAGAGGCACCGGGGAGCTGTTTTTT
CDR3: CASSGWRDRGTGELFF

D: NA
size: NA
V: TRBV19
length: 16
J: TRBJ2-4
DNA: TGTGCCAGTAGCTGGGGTCTAGCTCTCGCCAAAAACATTCAGTACTTC
CDR3: CASSWGLALAKNIQYF

D: TRBD1
size: once
V: TRBV10-2
length: 14
J: TRBJ2-7
DNA: TGCGCCAGCAGTGAGTCAGGGGGCGGTTACGAGCAGTACTTC
CDR3: CASSESGGGYEQYF

D: NA
size: NA
V: TRBV7-2
length: 13
J: TRBJ1-5
DNA: TGTGCCAGCAGCTTAGGAGTTAATCAGCCCCAGCATTTT
CDR3: CASSLGVNQPQHF

D: NA
size: few
V: TRBV28
length: 15
J: TRBJ2-6
DNA: TGTGCCAGCAGCCGAACAGACTCTGGGGCCAACGTCCTGACTTTC
CDR3: CASSRTDSGANVLTF

D: TRBD2
size: NA
V: TRBV5-6
length: 14
J: TRBJ2-7
DNA: TGTGCCAGCAGCCGGACTAGCGGGCAGGTAGAGCAGTACTTC
CDR3: CASSRTSGQVEQYF

D: NA
size: NA
V: TRBV18
length: 13
J: TRBJ2-7
DNA: TGTGCCAGCTCACCGACTAGTAACAACGAGCAGTACTTC
CDR3: CASSPTSNNEQYF

D: NA
size: NA
V: TRBV5-1
length: 13
J: TRBJ2-2
DNA: TGCGCCAGCAGCTTGTCCGTCACCGGGGAGCTGTTTTTT
CDR3: CASSLSVTGELFF

D: NA
size: NA
V: TRBV25-1
length: 14
J: TRBJ2-7
DNA: TGTGCCAGCAGTGATTGGACACGGGGGTACGAGCAGTACTTC
CDR3: CASSDWTRGYEQYF

D: NA
size: NA
V: TRBV5-1
length: 14
J: TRBJ2-3
DNA: TGCGCCAGCAGCTCACGACAGGGCGGGAATACGCAGTATTTT
CDR3: CASSSRQGGNTQYF

D: TRBD2
size: NA
V: TRBV19
length: 15
J: TRBJ2-3
DNA: TGTGCCAGTACCGCCGCGATAGCGGGCCGAGATACGCAGTATTTT
CDR3: CASTAAIAGRDTQYF

D: NA
size: NA
V: TRBV7-7
length: 14
J: TRBJ2-5
DNA: TGTGCCAGCAGCTTACCTAGAAACGGCGAGACCCAGTACTTC
CDR3: CASSLPRNGETQYF

D: TRBD1
size: few
V: TRBV28
length: 16
J: TRBJ2-4
DNA: TGTGCCAGCAGCCCCTTCCCGGGACAGGGTCGGAACATTCAGTACTTC
CDR3: CASSPFPGQGRNIQYF

D: NA
size: NA
V: TRBV7-9
length: 13
J: TRBJ2-7
DNA: TGTGCCAGCAGCCAACAACTAGCTTACGAGCAGTACTTC
CDR3: CASSQQLAYEQYF

D: TRBD2
size: NA
V: TRBV5-1
length: 18
J: TRBJ2-2
DNA: TGCGCCAGCAGCTTGGAAAAACTAGCGGTCGGAGGGTCCGGGGAGCTGTTTTTT
CDR3: CASSLEKLAVGGSGELFF

D: NA
size: NA
V: TRBV7-9
length: 16
J: TRBJ2-5
DNA: TGTGCCAGCGGCTTAAGAGAGGGGGAACAACAAGAGACCCAGTACTTC
CDR3: CASGLREGEQQETQYF

D: TRBD1
size: NA
V: TRBV28
length: 15
J: TRBJ1-5
DNA: TGTGCCAGCACCTTACAGGGGAGTGAATATCAGCCCCAGCATTTT
CDR3: CASTLQGSEYQPQHF

D: TRBD2
size: few
V: TRBV19
length: 16
J: TRBJ2-3
DNA: TGTGCCAGTAGTTCGGGACTAGCAGCTAGCACAGATACGCAGTATTTT
CDR3: CASSSGLAASTDTQYF

D: NA
size: NA
V: TRBV5-1
length: 12
J: TRBJ1-2
DNA: TGCGCCAGCAGCTTGGGCAGGGAAGGCTACACCTTC
CDR3: CASSLGREGYTF

D: TRBD2
size: NA
V: TRBV5-4
length: 13
J: TRBJ2-1
DNA: TGTGCCAGCAGCTTGGCGACTAGCGGAGAGCAGTTCTTC
CDR3: CASSLATSGEQFF

D: NA
size: NA
V: TRBV18
length: 13
J: TRBJ2-5
DNA: TGTGCCAGCTCACCCCAGGGGGGAGAGACCCAGTACTTC
CDR3: CASSPQGGETQYF

D: NA
size: NA
V: TRBV9
length: 13
J: TRBJ2-3
DNA: TGTGCCAGCAGCTCCACCTACACAGATACGCAGTATTTT
CDR3: CASSSTYTDTQYF

D: TRBD2
size: NA
V: TRBV6-6
length: 15
J: TRBJ2-5
DNA: TGTGCCAGCAGCCGGGCACAGGCCGGGGGGGAGACCCAGTACTTC
CDR3: CASSRAQAGGETQYF

D: TRBD2
size: NA
V: TRBV4-1
length: 14
J: TRBJ2-4
DNA: TGCGCCAGCAGCCAAGCCGACGGGGGGAACATTCAGTACTTC
CDR3: CASSQADGGNIQYF

D: NA
size: NA
V: TRBV25-1
length: 12
J: TRBJ2-2
DNA: TGTGCCAGTCACGAGGACACCGGGGAGCTGTTTTTT
CDR3: CASHEDTGELFF

D: NA
size: NA
V: TRBV5-1
length: 16
J: TRBJ2-3
DNA: TGCGCCAGCAGCTTGCGGAGGGAAGGCCCCACAGATACGCAGTATTTT
CDR3: CASSLRREGPTDTQYF

D: TRBD1
size: NA
V: TRBV28
length: 15
J: TRBJ1-1
DNA: TGTGCCAGCGGCCCCTCCGGGACAGGAAACACTGAAGCTTTCTTT
CDR3: CASGPSGTGNTEAFF

D: TRBD1
size: NA
V: TRBV30
length: 14
J: TRBJ1-2
DNA: TGTGCCTGGAGCCAGGACAGGGATGGGTATGGCTACACCTTC
CDR3: CAWSQDRDGYGYTF

D: TRBD2
size: NA
V: TRBV7-9
length: 13
J: TRBJ2-7
DNA: TGTGCCAGCAGCCTGGGGGGGACCTACGAGCAGTACTTC
CDR3: CASSLGGTYEQYF

D: TRBD1
size: NA
V: TRBV10-1
length: 13
J: TRBJ2-3
DNA: TGCGCCAGCGGACAGGGGGCAGGGAGTACGCAGTATTTT
CDR3: CASGQGAGSTQYF

D: NA
size: NA
V: TRBV6-4
length: 12
J: TRBJ1-1
DNA: TGTGCCAGCAGTGACCCCGACACTGAAGCTTTCTTT
CDR3: CASSDPDTEAFF

D: NA
size: NA
V: TRBV5-1
length: 14
J: TRBJ2-6
DNA: TGCGCCAGCAGCCAGAACTCTGGGGCCAACGTCCTGACTTTC
CDR3: CASSQNSGANVLTF

D: TRBD1
size: NA
V: TRBV27
length: 20
J: TRBJ1-3
DNA: TGTGCCAGCAGTTCTACCCGGGGGACAGGGATCCTCCACTCTGGAAACACCATATATTTT
CDR3: CASSSTRGTGILHSGNTIYF

D: NA
size: NA
V: TRBV27
length: 14
J: TRBJ1-1
DNA: TGTGCCAGCAGTTTACCCGAGGGGAACACTGAAGCTTTCTTT
CDR3: CASSLPEGNTEAFF

D: NA
size: few
V: TRBV29-1
length: 12
J: TRBJ2-7
DNA: TGCAGCGTGACATCCAGCTCCTACGAGCAGTACTTC
CDR3: CSVTSSSYEQYF

D: TRBD2
size: NA
V: TRBV28
length: 18
J: TRBJ2-2
DNA: TGTGCCAGCAGCCCCATCGTTAGCGGGAGGGTTAACACCGGGGAGCTGTTTTTT
CDR3: CASSPIVSGRVNTGELFF